These 20 T cell receptor beta chains were sequenced from one sample in a study of T cell repertoires in cytomegalovirus infection. TCRdb redid the calling of the reads with MiXCR, one entry per CDR3 protein. Of 830,000 or so distinct CDR3 sequences in the sample, approximately 29% were seen once. No antigens are known for them. Sequences were derived from cultured CD8+ T cells from PBMCs, sampled from culture after CMV antigen stimulation. All receptors derive from a human donor in good health (CMV status not recorded). Some clones in this sample may be carry-over from other donors' samples.

The V and J genes are TRBV5-6 and TRBJ2-7; D tentatively fits TRBD1 or TRBD2 (5 bases each). From germline, CDR1 is SGHDT and CDR2 YYEEEE. The CDR3 covers 15 residues. V was clipped by 3 bases and J by 6 bases, with 19 bases between them. CDR3 sequence reads: CASSSGTVNLPEQYV. The CDR3 DNA follows: TGTGCCAGCAGCTCCGGGACCGTTAATCTACCCGAGCAGTACGTC.

The rearrangement links TRBV27 to TRBJ1-1; D remains ambiguous. V lost 5 bases, J lost 7 bases, and 17 bases lay in between. The CDR3 contains 14 residues. Per germline, CDR1 MNHEY and CDR2 SMNVEV (reference sequence). Here the CDR3 reads CASSRGSNVGEAFF. As DNA, the CDR3 is TGTGCCAGCAGTAGAGGCAGTAATGTCGGTGAAGCTTTCTTT.

The table lists this clonotype with a few counts. The chain employs TRBV14 and TRBJ1-2, with no clear D. The CDR3 extends over 14 amino acids. The germline CDR1 and CDR2 sequences are SGHDN and FVKESK. V was cut by 4 bases and J by 2 bases, with 11 bases left in between. The CDR3 loop is CASSPRFRNYGYTF. CDR3 DNA: TGTGCCAGCAGCCCCCGTTTTCGGAACTATGGCTACACCTTC. The full variable domain, completed using reference TRBV14 and TRBJ1-2, is EAGVTQFPSHSVIEKGQTVTLRCDPISGHDNLYWYRRVMGKEIKFLLHFVKESKQDESGMPNNRFLAERTGGTYSTLKVQPAELEDSGVYFCASSPRFRNYGYTFGSGTRLTVV.

This clonotype was found a few times. This sequence joins TRBV7-9 and TRBJ1-2, with a tentative D call TRBD1 (5 bases). The ends were cut back, 8 bases at V and 5 bases at J, with 18 bases in the middle. Germline lookup yields CDR1 SEHNR and CDR2 FQNEAQ (reference sequence). CDR3 length: 14 residues. CDR3 region: CASAGTRMFYGYTF. CDR3 DNA: TGTGCCAGCGCCGGGACCCGGATGTTTTATGGCTACACCTTC.

The chain recombines TRBV6-5 with TRBJ2-1, with D possibly TRBD2 on 6 matching bases. V was shortened by 4 bases and J by 8 bases, with 9 bases between the two germline ends. CDR3 length equals 12 residues. CDR1 MNHEY and CDR2 SVGAGI come from the germline V gene. The CDR3 DNA reads as TGTGCCAGCAGTTCGCCTAGCGATGAGCAGTTCTTC. This translates into CASSSPSDEQFF.

The CDR3 region has the DNA TGTGCCAGCAGACAGGACAGGGGCCGCGGGAACACTGAAGCTTTCTTT. This translates into CASRQDRGRGNTEAFF. This sequence joins TRBV6-2 or TRBV6-3 and TRBJ1-1, with 9 bases identical to TRBD1. V was pared by 6 bases and J by 1 base, with 9 bases of the junction left unmatched. The CDR3 spans 16 residues. The germline V gene encodes CDR1 MNHEY and CDR2 SVGEGT.

The chain recombines TRBV12-3 or TRBV12-4 with TRBJ2-1, with 7 bases identical to TRBD2. This CDR3 contains 14 residues. After removal of 3 bases from V and 14 bases from J, the junction contained 13 bases not matched to a gene. CDR3 sequence reads: CASSFTSRGSGKFF. CDR3 bases: TGTGCCAGCAGTTTTACGTCGCGGGGGAGTGGGAAGTTCTTC.

The chain joins TRBV4-2 to TRBJ2-2; D possibly uses TRBD1 or TRBD2 (6 bases each). The CDR3 is 14 amino acids. Germline V CDR1 and CDR2: LGHNA, YNFKEQ. V was clipped by 7 bases and J by 2 bases, with 11 bases between them. CDR3 DNA sequence: TGTGCCAGCACAGGGGACTCTAACACCGGGGAGCTGTTTTTT. It encodes CASTGDSNTGELFF.

This clonotype was seen a handful of times. This chain uses TRBV7-3 with TRBJ1-2; 10 nucleotides align to TRBD1. Germline values: CDR1 SGHTA, CDR2 FQGTGA. This CDR3 contains 16 residues. J was trimmed by 4 bases and V by 4 bases; bases with no gene match: 9. The CDR3 here is CASSSTGQGDLYGYTF. CDR3 sequence (DNA): TGTGCCAGCAGCTCCACCGGACAGGGGGACCTCTATGGCTACACCTTC.

About this clonotype itself: This may come from a read error, since a much larger clone is one base off. The chain combines TRBV7-8 with TRBJ2-3; TRBD2 aligns across 11 bases. The CDR3 is 16 amino acids. Germline V gene sequence: CDR1 SGHVS, CDR2 FQNEAQ. CDR3 residues: CVSSLAGTSGTDTQYF. In DNA, the CDR3 is TGTGTCAGCAGCTTGGCCGGGACTAGCGGAACAGATACGCAGTATTTT.

This clonotype was detected only a few times. The chain combines TRBV6-5 with TRBJ2-1; the D is unclear. The CDR3 consists of 12 residues. The germline CDR1 and CDR2 sequences are MNHEY and SVGAGI. V lost 0 bases, J lost 8 bases, and 5 bases lay in between. The CDR3 loop reads CASSYSGYEQFF. The CDR3 bases are TGTGCCAGCAGTTACTCCGGGTATGAGCAGTTCTTC.

This chain links TRBV6-6 with TRBJ1-6, with no clear D. The V and J ends lost 8 bases and 5 bases respectively, with 16 bases between them. The germline CDR1 and CDR2 sequences are MNHNY and SVGAGI (reference sequence). This CDR3 comprises 15 residues. This chain's CDR3 is CASALAGENNSPLHF. CDR3 bases: TGTGCCAGCGCCCTGGCCGGCGAGAATAATTCACCCCTCCACTTT.

The genes are TRBV4-2 and TRBJ1-3; 7 bases fit TRBD1. This CDR3 spans 15 amino acids. V gave up 4 bases and J gave up 2 bases; unmatched junction bases: 5. CDR1 LGHNA and CDR2 YNFKEQ come from the germline V gene. The chain's CDR3 is CASSRATGTGNTIYF. CDR3 in DNA: TGTGCCAGCAGCCGAGCGACAGGGACTGGAAACACCATATATTTT.

This clonotype has only a few counts. The genes are TRBV24-1 and TRBJ2-2; no reliable D call. Between the trimmed V and J ends, which lost 6 bases and 7 bases, there was a span of 8 bases. The CDR3 runs 12 residues. Looked up from germline, CDR1 is KGHDR and CDR2 is SFDVKD. CDR3 nucleotide sequence: TGTGCCACCAGTAGGGAACACGGGGAGCTGTTTTTT. Its protein product is CATSREHGELFF.

The chain recombines TRBV27 with TRBJ1-2; TRBD1 agrees at 7 bases. The CDR3 covers 15 residues. The V segment lost 3 bases and the J segment 0 bases; nucleotides outside the gene matches: 4. CDR1 is MNHEY, CDR2 SMNVEV, per germline (reference sequence). The CDR3: CASSLIGTANYGYTF. CDR3 bases: TGTGCCAGCAGTTTGATAGGGACAGCTAACTATGGCTACACCTTC.

This clonotype was found once. The gene calls are TRBV2 and TRBJ2-2; D is unresolved. This CDR3 has 14 residues. Trimming took off 5 bases at V and 4 bases at J, with 11 bases between the two ends. Germline V CDR1 and CDR2: SNHLY, FYNNEI. As DNA, the CDR3 is TGTGCCAGCAGTACCGTATTTGGCACCGGGGAGCTGTTTTTT. Translating it yields CASSTVFGTGELFF. Filled out from reference TRBV2 and TRBJ2-2, the complete variable domain reads EPEVTQTPSHQVTQMGQEVILRCVPISNHLYFYWYRQILGQKVEFLVSFYNNEISEKSEIFDDQFSVERPDGSNFTLKIRSTKLEDSAMYFCASSTVFGTGELFFGEGSRLTVL.

As DNA, the CDR3 is TGCGCCAGCAGCCAAGATTACATCAGCGGCCATGGCTACACCTTC. It translates to CASSQDYISGHGYTF. The rearrangement uses TRBV4-1 and TRBJ1-2; D unclear. The ends were cut back, 0 bases at V and 6 bases at J, with 14 bases in the middle. CDR1 and CDR2 (germline): MGHRA, YSYEKL. CDR3 length equals 15 residues.

This clonotype was detected a few times. The chain uses TRBV18 and TRBJ1-5; possibly TRBD1 for D (6 bases). CDR3 length equals 14 residues. V lost 1 base, J lost 6 bases, and 10 bases lay in between. Germline V gene sequence: CDR1 KGHSH, CDR2 LQKENI. The chain's CDR3 is CASSPLKGGQPQHF. CDR3 bases: TGTGCCAGCTCACCACTCAAAGGGGGTCAGCCCCAGCATTTT.

The CDR3 DNA reads as TGTGCCAGTAGTATCCGGGACAGGGGTTTCAATGAGCAGTTCTTC. As protein: CASSIRDRGFNEQFF. The chain joins TRBV19 to TRBJ2-1, with TRBD1 matching over 10 bases. Germline values: CDR1 LNHDA, CDR2 SQIVND (reference sequence). The V and J ends lost 3 bases and 6 bases, in that order; junction bases with no gene match: 5. This CDR3 comprises 15 residues.

The chain employs TRBV4-1 and TRBJ2-7; tentatively, D is TRBD2 (7 bases). The CDR3 contains 20 residues. V was cut by 0 bases and J by 1 base, with 25 bases left in between. Looked up from germline, CDR1 is MGHRA and CDR2 is YSYEKL. The CDR3 DNA is TGCGCCAGCAGCCAAGATACGGATACATTAGGGGGGGCCCCTTCCTACGAGCAGTACGTC. As protein: CASSQDTDTLGGAPSYEQYV.